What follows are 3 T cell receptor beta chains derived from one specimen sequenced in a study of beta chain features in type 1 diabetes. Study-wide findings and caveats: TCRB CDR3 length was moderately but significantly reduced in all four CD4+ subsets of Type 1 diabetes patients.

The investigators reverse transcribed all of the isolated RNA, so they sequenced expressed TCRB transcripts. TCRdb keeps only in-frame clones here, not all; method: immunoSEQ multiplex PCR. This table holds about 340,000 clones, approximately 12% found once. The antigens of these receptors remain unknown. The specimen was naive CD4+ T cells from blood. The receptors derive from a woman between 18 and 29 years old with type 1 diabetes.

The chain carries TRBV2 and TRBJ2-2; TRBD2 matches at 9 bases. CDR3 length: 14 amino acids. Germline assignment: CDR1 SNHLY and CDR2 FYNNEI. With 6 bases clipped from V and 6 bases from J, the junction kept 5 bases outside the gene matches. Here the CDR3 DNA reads TGTGCCAGCAGAATTAGCGGGAGTCCCGGGGAGCTGTTTTTT. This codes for CASRISGSPGELFF.

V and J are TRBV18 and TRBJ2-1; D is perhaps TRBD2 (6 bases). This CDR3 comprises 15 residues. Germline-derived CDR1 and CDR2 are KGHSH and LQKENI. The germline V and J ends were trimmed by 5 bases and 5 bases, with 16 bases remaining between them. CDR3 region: CASSGLWRGNNEQFF. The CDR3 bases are TGTGCCAGCTCAGGGCTTTGGCGGGGAAACAATGAGCAGTTCTTC.

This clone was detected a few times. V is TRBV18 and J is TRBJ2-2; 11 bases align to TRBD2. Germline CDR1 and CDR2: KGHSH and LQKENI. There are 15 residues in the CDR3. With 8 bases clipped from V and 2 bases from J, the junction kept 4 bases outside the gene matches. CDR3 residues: CASTGLAENTGELFF. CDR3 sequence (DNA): TGTGCCAGCACGGGACTAGCGGAAAACACCGGGGAGCTGTTTTTT.